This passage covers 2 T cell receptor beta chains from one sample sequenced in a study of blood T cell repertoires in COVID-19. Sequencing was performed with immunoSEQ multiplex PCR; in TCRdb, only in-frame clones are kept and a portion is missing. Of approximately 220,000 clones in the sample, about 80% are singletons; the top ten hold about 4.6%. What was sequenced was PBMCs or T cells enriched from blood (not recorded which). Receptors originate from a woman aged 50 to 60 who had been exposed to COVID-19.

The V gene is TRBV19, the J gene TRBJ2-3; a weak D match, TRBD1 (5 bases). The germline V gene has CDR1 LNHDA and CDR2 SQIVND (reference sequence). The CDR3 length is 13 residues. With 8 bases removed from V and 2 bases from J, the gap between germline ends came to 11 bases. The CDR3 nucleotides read TGTGCCAGTCGTCCAGGGCCCACAGATACGCAGTATTTT. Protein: CASRPGPTDTQYF.

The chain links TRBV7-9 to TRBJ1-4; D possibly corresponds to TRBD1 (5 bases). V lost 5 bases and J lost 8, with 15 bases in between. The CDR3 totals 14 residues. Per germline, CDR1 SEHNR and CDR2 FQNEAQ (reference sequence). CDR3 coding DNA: TGTGCCAGCAGCCCGCGGCAGGGAAAAGAAAAACTGTTTTTT. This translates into CASSPRQGKEKLFF.